This section outlines one T cell receptor beta chain sequence together with its context. Original analysis: Amplification of reference gene primers provided the estimated nucleated cell counts. The method was immunoSEQ multiplex PCR; TCRdb's version includes in-frame clones alone and lacks a portion of them. Clone size and V and J calls were adopted from that table, with D and trimming inferred from the DNA. The sample yields around 75,000 clones, around 80% seen once. This CDR3 region has 14 residues. V lost 6 bases, J lost 5 bases, and 13 bases lay in between. From germline, CDR1 is MDHEN and CDR2 SYDVKM. This sample is part of a study of blood T cell repertoires in COVID-19.

The TCR sequence derives from a man between 45 and 60 years old with COVID-19, enrolled during active disease. Sequenced sample: peripheral blood. The chain employs TRBV28 and TRBJ1-4; D perhaps matches TRBD1 (5 bases). The CDR3 DNA is TGTGCCAGCAGGGGACTGTTGGGCAATGAAAAACTGTTTTTT. It codes for CASRGLLGNEKLFF.